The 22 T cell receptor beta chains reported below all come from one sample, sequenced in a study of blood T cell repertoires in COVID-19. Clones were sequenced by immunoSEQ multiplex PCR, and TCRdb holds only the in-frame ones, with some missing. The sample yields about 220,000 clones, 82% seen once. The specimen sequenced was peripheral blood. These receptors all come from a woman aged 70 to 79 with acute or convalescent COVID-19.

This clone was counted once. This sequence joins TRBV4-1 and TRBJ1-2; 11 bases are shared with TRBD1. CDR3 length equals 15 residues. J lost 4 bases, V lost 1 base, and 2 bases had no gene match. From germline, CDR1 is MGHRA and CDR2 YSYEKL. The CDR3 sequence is CASSQAGQGGYGYTF. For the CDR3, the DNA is TGCGCCAGCAGCCAAGCGGGACAGGGGGGCTATGGCTACACCTTC.

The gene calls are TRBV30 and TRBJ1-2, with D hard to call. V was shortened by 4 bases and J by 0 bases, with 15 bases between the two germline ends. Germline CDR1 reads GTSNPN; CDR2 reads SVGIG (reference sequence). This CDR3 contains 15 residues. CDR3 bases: TGTGCCTGGACCCTCGCAGGTGGAACTAACTATGGCTACACCTTC. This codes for CAWTLAGGTNYGYTF.

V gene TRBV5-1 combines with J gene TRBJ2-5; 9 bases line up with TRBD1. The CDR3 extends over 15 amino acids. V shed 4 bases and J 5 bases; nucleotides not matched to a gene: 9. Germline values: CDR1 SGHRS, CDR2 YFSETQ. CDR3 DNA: TGCGCCAGCAGCGCGGCCGGGACAGGGCGTGAGACCCAGTACTTC. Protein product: CASSAAGTGRETQYF.

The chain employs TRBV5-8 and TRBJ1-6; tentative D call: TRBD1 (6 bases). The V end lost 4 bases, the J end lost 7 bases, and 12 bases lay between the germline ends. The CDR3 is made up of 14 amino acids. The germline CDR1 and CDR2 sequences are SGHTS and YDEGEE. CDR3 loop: CASSPGRGNSPLHF. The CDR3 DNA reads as TGTGCCAGCAGCCCAGGCAGGGGAAATTCACCCCTCCACTTT.

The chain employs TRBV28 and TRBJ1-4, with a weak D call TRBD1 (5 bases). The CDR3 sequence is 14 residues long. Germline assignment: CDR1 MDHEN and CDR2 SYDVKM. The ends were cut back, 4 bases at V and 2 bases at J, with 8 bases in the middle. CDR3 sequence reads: CASSWGGTNEKLFF. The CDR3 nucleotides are TGTGCCAGCAGTTGGGGGGGTACTAATGAAAAACTGTTTTTT. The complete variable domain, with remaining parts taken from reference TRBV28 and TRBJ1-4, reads DVKVTQSSRYLVKRTGEKVFLECVQDMDHENMFWYRQDPGLGLRLIYFSYDVKMKEKGDIPEGYSVSREKKERFSLILESASTNQTSMYLCASSWGGTNEKLFFGSGTQLSVL.

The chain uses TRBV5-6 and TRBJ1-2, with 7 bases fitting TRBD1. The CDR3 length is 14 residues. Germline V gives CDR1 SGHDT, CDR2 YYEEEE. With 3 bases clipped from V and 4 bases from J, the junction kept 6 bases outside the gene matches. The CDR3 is CASSSAGQSYGYTF. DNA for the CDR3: TGTGCCAGCAGCTCTGCGGGACAGAGCTATGGCTACACCTTC.

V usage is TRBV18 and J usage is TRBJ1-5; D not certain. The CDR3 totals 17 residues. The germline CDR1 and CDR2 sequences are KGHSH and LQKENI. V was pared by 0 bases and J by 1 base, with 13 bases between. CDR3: CASSPPAGGGSNQPQHF. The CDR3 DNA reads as TGTGCCAGCTCACCACCGGCGGGAGGTGGCAGCAATCAGCCCCAGCATTTT.

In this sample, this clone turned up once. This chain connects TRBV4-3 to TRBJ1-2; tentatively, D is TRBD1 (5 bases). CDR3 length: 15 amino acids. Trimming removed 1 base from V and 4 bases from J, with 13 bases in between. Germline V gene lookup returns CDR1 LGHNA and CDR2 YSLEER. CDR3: CASSQAWSGGYGYTF. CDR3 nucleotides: TGCGCCAGCAGCCAAGCCTGGTCGGGGGGCTATGGCTACACCTTC.

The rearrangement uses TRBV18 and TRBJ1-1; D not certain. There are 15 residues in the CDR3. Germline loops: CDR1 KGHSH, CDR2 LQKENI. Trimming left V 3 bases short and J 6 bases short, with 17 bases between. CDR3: CASSPGPGLLSEAFF. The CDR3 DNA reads TGTGCCAGCTCACCCGGTCCGGGTCTCCTGTCTGAAGCTTTCTTT.

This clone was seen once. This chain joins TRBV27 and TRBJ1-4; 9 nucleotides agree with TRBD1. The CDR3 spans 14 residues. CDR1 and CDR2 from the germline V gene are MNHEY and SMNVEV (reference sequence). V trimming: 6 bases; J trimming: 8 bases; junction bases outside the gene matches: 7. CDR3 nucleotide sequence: TGTGCCAGCAGGCTACAGGGGGCGCAGGAAAAACTGTTTTTT. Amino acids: CASRLQGAQEKLFF. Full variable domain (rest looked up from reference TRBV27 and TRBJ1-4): EAQVTQNPRYLITVTGKKLTVTCSQNMNHEYMSWYRQDPGLGLRQIYYSMNVEVTDKGDVPEGYKVSRKEKRNFPLILESPSPNQTSLYFCASRLQGAQEKLFFGSGTQLSVL.

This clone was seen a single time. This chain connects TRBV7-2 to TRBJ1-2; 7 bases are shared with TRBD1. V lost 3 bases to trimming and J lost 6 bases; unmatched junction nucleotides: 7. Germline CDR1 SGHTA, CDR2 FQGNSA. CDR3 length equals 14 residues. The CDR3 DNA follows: TGTGCCAGCAGCTTCCGACAGGGTAATGATGGCTACACCTTC. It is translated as CASSFRQGNDGYTF.

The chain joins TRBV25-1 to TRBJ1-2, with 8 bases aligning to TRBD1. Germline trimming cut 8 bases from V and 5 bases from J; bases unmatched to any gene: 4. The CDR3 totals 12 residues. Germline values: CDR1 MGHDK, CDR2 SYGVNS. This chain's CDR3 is CASGQGGYGYTF. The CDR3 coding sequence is TGTGCCAGCGGACAGGGTGGTTATGGCTACACCTTC.

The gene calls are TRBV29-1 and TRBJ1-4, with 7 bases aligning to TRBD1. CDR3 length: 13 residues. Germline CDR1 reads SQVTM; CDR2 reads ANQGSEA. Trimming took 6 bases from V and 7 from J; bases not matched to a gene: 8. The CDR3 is CSVEGAPGEKLFF. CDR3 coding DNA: TGCAGCGTCGAGGGGGCGCCCGGTGAAAAACTGTTTTTT.

The CDR3 here is CASSSGINTEAFF. The CDR3 DNA is TGTGCCAGCAGCTCCGGGATTAACACTGAAGCTTTCTTT. The rearrangement links TRBV5-6 to TRBJ1-1; no definite D call. V lost 3 bases and J lost 2, with 8 bases in between. The CDR3 is 13 amino acids. The germline V gene has CDR1 SGHDT and CDR2 YYEEEE.

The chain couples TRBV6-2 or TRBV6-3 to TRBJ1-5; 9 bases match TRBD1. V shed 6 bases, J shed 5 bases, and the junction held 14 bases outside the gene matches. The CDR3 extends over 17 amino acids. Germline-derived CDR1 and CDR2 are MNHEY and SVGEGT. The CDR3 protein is CASSPPQPGTGHQPQHF. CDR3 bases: TGTGCCAGCAGCCCCCCCCAACCGGGGACAGGGCATCAGCCCCAGCATTTT.

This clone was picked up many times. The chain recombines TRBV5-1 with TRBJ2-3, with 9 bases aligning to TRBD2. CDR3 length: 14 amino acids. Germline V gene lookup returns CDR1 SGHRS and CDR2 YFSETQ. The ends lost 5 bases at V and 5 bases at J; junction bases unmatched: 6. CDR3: CASRAGGQRDTQYF. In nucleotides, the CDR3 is TGCGCCAGCAGGGCGGGGGGGCAAAGAGATACGCAGTATTTT.

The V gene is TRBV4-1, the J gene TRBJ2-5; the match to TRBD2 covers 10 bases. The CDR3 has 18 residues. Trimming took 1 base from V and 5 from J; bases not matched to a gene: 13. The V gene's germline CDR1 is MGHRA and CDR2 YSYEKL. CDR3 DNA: TGCGCCAGCAGCCAAGGGGTCCTGGGACTAGCGACTCGGGAGACCCAGTACTTC. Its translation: CASSQGVLGLATRETQYF.

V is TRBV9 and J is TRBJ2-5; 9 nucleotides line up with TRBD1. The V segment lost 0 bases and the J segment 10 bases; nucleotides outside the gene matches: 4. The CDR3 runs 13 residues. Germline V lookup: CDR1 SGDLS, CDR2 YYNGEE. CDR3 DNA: TGTGCCAGCAGCGTAGGGACAGGGGAGGGCCAGTACTTC. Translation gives CASSVGTGEGQYF.

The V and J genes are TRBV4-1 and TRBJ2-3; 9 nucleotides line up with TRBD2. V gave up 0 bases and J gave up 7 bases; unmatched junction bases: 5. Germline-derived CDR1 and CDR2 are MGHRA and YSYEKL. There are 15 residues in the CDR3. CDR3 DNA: TGCGCCAGCAGCCAAGAGGGCGGGGGGGCGAATACGCAGTATTTT. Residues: CASSQEGGGANTQYF.

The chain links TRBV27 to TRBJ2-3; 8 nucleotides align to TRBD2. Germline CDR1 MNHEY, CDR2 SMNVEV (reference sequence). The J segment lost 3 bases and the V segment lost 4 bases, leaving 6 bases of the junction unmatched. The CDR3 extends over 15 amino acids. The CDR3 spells CASSSPQRGTDTQYF. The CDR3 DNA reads TGTGCCAGCAGTTCCCCTCAGCGGGGGACAGATACGCAGTATTTT.

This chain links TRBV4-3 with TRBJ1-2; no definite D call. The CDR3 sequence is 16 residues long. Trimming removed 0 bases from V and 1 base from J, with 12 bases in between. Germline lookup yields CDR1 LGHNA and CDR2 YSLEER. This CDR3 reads CASSQDLTQSNYGYTF. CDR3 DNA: TGCGCCAGCAGCCAAGATCTCACACAAAGTAACTATGGCTACACCTTC.

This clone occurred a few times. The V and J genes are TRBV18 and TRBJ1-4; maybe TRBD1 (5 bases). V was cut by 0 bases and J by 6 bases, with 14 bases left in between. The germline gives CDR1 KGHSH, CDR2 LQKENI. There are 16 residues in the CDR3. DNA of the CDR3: TGTGCCAGCTCACCACCCGGAGCAGGGAGGGATGAAAAACTGTTTTTT. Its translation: CASSPPGAGRDEKLFF.